This entry describes one TCR beta chain. The antigen is unknown. The sample originates from a study of T cell responses to AZD1222 COVID-19 vaccine. General study findings and limits: Targeting of unmutated variant regions was reportedly seen in nearly half of spike-specific TCRs. Baseline seropositivity occurred in only 5 or 6 AZD1222 recipients. There were mostly white British donors and more females than males, and clonal diversity was possibly underestimated.

V lost 0 bases, J lost 3 bases, and 13 bases lay in between. This CDR3 is 16 amino acids long. The germline gives CDR1 MNHEY, CDR2 SVGAGI. Sequencing used immunoSEQ multiplex PCR; TCRdb keeps in-frame clones, though not all of them. This table has about 150,000 clones, 92% appearing once. The TCR originated in an adult who received the AZD1222 COVID-19 vaccine. The rearrangement links TRBV6-5 to TRBJ2-3, with D perhaps TRBD2 (6 bases). The sample consisted of peripheral blood, taken 28 days after the second AZD1222 dose. The CDR3 here is CASSYSGGVGTDTQYF. CDR3 in DNA: TGTGCCAGCAGTTACTCGGGGGGAGTGGGTACAGATACGCAGTATTTT.